The TCR beta chain described here comes from a study of CD8 T cells in Susac syndrome. Overall study findings and caveats: The TCR sequencing and HLA analysis in the study involved a relatively small number of individuals, as the study acknowledged. The CD4+ T cell repertoires in Susac syndrome did not show any clonal expansion.

Points on this clonotype: What it binds is not known.

It was negative isolation that provided the CD8+ and CD4+ T cells, whereas TEMRA cells were enriched by FACS. CDR1 and CDR2 from the germline V gene are SGHRS and YFSETQ. Trimming removed 0 bases at V and 7 bases at J, with 19 bases between. The CDR3 runs 16 residues. It was with random hexamers that 0.5 to 1 ug RNA was reverse transcribed. Amplification of the TCR beta CDR3 was carried out by immunoSEQ multiplex PCR, which spanned a total of 54 Vbeta and 13 Jbeta segments. MiXCR, run by TCRdb on the immunoSEQ multiplex PCR reads, gives a single entry per CDR3 protein. The sample includes under 200,000 distinct CDR3 sequences, over 75% of them seen just once.

The gene calls are TRBV5-1 and TRBJ1-2; TRBD1 is a possible D gene (6 bases). Sample: CD4+ T cells from PBMCs. The TCR sequence derives from a human donor with Susac syndrome. DNA for the CDR3: TGCGCCAGCAGCTTGGTTGGGGACACCCTCCCTCGTGGCTACACCTTC. This encodes CASSLVGDTLPRGYTF.